This TCR beta chain comes out of a study of response to subunit inactivated influenza vaccine. TCRdb re-analysed the RT-PCR reads in MiXCR, keeping a single row per CDR3 protein. The data hold 500,000 to 550,000 distinct CDR3 sequences, with less than 25% observed a single time. The CDR3 consists of 14 residues. CDR1 SGHRS and CDR2 YFSETQ come from the germline V gene. Trimming took 4 bases from V and 1 from J, leaving 11 bases between them. These sequences were also reported in another study, on T cells expressing NK-cell markers. As that study records: Researchers built TCR beta cDNA using 5'RACE template switching with UMIs. Repertoire data for TCR beta were derived from sorted T cells (CD3+CD56+NKG2C+, CD3+CD56+NKG2C- and CD3+CD56-NKG2C+). Among a few donors, these clonotypes also ranked first in the CD3+CD56-NKG2C+ fraction. Expanded NKG2C+ T cell clones had unclear HCMV specificity.

The rearrangement joins TRBV5-1 to TRBJ1-1, with D possibly being TRBD1 (6 bases). Sequences were derived from CD4+ T cells sorted from PBMCs, sampled 11 to 12 days after vaccination. This clonotype originated in a man aged 50-59 years who received an inactivated influenza vaccine. CDR3 loop: CASSQGTPNTEAFF. The CDR3 coding sequence is TGCGCCAGCAGCCAGGGGACACCGAACACTGAAGCTTTCTTT.